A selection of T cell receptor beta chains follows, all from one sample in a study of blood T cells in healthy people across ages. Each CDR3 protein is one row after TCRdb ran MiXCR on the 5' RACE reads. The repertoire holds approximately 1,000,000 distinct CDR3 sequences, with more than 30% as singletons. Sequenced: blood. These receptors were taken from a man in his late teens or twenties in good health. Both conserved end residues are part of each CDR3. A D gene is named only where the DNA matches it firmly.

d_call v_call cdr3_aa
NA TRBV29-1 CSVEHRDGNTEAFF
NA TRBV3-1 CASSQDMAGSGLSEQYF
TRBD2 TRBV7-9 CASSSKGTSEGGWTDTQYF
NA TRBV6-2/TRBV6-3 CASSYGAEYF
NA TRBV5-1 CASSLERGPPGQYF
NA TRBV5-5 CTSSFKQETQYF
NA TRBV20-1 CSGNYRYNEQFF
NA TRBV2 CAGSDGNQPQHF
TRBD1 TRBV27 CASSSRDRGPEKLFF
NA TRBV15 CATSRGKTEAFF
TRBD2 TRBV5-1 CASSYLAGHTDTQYF
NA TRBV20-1 CSARTRQFPYEQYF
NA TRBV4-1 CASSEGDQEKLFF
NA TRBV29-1 CSVEDLGVWETQYF
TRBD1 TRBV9 CASSAGQGPNTGELFF
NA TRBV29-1 CSVVDRGGLSTQPQHF
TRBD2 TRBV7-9 CASSLSGGGTQYF